This T cell receptor beta chain was documented in a study of OX40 agonist ivuxolimab in advanced cancers. Germline V gives CDR1 SGHNT, CDR2 YYREEE (reference sequence). This CDR3 has 15 amino acids. Trimming took 2 bases from V and 4 from J, leaving 16 bases between them. The assay was immunoSEQ multiplex PCR, and TCRdb's table has in-frame clones only and misses some. This sample has over 20,000 clones; roughly 84% occur once, and the top ten carry under 40%. The sequenced sample was CD4+ or CD8+ T cells sorted from blood, obtained in a trial of the OX40 agonist ivuxolimab. This chain uses TRBV5-4 with TRBJ2-7; possibly TRBD1 for D (7 bases). The clonotype comes from an adult with an advanced solid tumor such as melanoma, head and neck, liver or kidney cancer. CDR3 residues: CASSFNGQEGYEQYF. The CDR3 region has the DNA TGTGCCAGCAGCTTTAACGGACAGGAGGGTTACGAGCAGTACTTC.